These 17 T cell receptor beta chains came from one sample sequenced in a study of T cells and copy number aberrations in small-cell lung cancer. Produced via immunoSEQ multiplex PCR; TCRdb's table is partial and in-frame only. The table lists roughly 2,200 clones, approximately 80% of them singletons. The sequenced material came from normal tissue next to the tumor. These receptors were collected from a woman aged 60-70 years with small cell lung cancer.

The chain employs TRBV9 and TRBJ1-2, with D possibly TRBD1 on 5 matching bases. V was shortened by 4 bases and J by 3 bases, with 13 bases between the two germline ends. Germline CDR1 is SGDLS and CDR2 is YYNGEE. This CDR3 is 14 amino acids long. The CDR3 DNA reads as TGTGCCAGCAGCCCATATTTAGGGGACTATGGCTACACCTTC. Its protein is CASSPYLGDYGYTF.

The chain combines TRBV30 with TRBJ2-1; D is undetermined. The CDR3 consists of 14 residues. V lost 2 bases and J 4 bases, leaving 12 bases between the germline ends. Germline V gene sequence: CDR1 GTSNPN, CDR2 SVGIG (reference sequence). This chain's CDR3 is CAWSSIMGYNEQFF. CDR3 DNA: TGTGCCTGGAGTTCGATAATGGGATACAATGAGCAGTTCTTC.

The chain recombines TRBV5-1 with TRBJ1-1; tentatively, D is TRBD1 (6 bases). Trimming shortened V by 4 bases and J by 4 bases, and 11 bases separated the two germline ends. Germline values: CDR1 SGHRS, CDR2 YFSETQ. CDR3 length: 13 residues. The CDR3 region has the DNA TGCGCCAGCAGCGGCAGGGGATCCACTGAAGCTTTCTTT. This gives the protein CASSGRGSTEAFF.

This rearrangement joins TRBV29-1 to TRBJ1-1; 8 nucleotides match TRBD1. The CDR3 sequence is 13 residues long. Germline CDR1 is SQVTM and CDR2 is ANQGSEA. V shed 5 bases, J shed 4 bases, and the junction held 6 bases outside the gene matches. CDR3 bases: TGCAGCGTTAAGACAGGGGCTTTCACTGAAGCTTTCTTT. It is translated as CSVKTGAFTEAFF.

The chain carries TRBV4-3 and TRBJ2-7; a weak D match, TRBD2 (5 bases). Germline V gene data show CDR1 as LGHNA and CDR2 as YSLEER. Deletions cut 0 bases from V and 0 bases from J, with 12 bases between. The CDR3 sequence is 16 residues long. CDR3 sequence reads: CASSQEYGAGSYEQYF. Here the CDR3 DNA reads TGCGCCAGCAGCCAAGAATATGGCGCGGGCTCCTACGAGCAGTACTTC.

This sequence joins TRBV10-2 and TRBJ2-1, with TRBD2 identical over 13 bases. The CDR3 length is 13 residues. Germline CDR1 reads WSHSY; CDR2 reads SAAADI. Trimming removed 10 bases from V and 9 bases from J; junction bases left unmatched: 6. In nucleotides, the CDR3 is TGCGCCACACTAGCGGGAGGGCTGGGTGAGCAGTTCTTC. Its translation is CATLAGGLGEQFF.

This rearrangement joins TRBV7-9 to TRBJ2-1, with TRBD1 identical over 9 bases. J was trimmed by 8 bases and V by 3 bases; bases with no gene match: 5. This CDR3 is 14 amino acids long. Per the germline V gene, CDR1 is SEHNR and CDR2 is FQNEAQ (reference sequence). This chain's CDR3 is CASSFWDRADEQFF. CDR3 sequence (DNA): TGTGCCAGCAGCTTCTGGGACAGGGCCGATGAGCAGTTCTTC.

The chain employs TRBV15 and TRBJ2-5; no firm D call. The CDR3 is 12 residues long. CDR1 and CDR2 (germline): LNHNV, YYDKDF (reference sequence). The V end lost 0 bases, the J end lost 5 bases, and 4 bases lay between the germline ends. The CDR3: CATSRDLETQYF. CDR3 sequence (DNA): TGTGCCACCAGCAGAGATCTGGAGACCCAGTACTTC. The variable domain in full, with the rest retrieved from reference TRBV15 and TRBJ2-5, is DAMVIQNPRYQVTQFGKPVTLSCSQTLNHNVMYWYQQKSSQAPKLLFHYYDKDFNNEADTPDNFQSRRPNTSFCFLDIRSPGLGDTAMYLCATSRDLETQYFGPGTRLLVL.

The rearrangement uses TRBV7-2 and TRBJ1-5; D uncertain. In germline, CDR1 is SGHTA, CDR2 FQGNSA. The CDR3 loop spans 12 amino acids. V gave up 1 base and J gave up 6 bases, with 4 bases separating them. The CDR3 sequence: CASSLVSQPQHF. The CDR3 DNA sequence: TGTGCCAGCAGCTTAGTAAGTCAGCCCCAGCATTTT.

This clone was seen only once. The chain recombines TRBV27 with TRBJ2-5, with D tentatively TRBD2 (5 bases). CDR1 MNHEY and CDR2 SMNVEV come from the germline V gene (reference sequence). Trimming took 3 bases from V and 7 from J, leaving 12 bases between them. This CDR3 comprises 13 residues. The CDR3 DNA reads TGTGCCAGCAGTTTGAACGGGGAAGGGACCCAGTACTTC. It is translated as CASSLNGEGTQYF.

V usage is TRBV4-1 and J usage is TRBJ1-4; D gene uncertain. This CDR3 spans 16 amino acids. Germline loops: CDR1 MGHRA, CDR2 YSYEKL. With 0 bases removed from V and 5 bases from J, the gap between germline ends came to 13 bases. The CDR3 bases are TGCGCCAGCAGCCAAGAGTCCGGGATGCTCAATGAAAAACTGTTTTTT. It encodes CASSQESGMLNEKLFF.

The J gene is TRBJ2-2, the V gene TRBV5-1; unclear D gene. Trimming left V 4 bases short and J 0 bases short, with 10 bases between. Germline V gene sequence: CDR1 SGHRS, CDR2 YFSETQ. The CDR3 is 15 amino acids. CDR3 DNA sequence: TGCGCCAGCAGCAGGACGGATGCGAACACCGGGGAGCTGTTTTTT. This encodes CASSRTDANTGELFF.

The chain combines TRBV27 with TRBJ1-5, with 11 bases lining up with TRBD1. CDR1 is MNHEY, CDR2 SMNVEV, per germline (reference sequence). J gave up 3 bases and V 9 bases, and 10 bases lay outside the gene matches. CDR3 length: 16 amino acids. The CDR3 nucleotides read TGTGCCAGTAGATTTGGGACAGGGGGAGTCAATCAGCCCCAGCATTTT. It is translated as CASRFGTGGVNQPQHF.

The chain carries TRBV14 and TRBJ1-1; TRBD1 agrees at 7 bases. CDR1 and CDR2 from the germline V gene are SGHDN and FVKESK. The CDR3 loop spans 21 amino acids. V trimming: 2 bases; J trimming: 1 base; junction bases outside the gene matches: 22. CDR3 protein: CASSQRGQMTGQRGANTEAFF. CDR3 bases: TGTGCCAGCAGCCAAAGGGGCCAGATGACGGGACAGAGGGGAGCGAACACTGAAGCTTTCTTT.

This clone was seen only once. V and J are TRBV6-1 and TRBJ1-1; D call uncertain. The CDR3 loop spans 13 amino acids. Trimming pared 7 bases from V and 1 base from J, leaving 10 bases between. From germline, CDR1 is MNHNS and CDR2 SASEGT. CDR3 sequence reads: CASTETENTEAFF. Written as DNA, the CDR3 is TGTGCCAGCACCGAAACGGAGAACACTGAAGCTTTCTTT.

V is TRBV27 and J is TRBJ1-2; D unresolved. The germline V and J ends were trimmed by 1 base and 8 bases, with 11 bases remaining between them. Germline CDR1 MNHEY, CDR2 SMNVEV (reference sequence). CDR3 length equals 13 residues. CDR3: CASSLFGVGGYTF. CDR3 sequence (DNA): TGTGCCAGCAGTTTATTCGGGGTGGGCGGCTACACCTTC.

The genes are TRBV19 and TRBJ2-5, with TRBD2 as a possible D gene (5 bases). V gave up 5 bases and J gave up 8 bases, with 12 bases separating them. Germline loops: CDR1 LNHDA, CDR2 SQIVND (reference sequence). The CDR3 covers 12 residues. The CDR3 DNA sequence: TGTGCCAGTAGTCCCGCCCGGGGAACCCAGTACTTC. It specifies CASSPARGTQYF.